The following is a T cell receptor (beta chain) sequence with its context. The antigen remains undetermined. This specimen comes from a study of molecular identifiers for immune sequencing clone quantification. Findings of the study overall: Clones carrying above 20 RNA copies accounted for over 98% of effector molecules, under 1% in naive cells.

Between the trimmed V and J ends, which lost 3 bases and 0 bases, there was a span of 15 bases. Germline CDR1 SGHRS, CDR2 YFSETQ. The CDR3 spans 17 residues. A single record per CDR3 protein comes from TCRdb applying MiXCR to the PCR reads. The profile shows hundreds of thousands of distinct CDR3 sequences, about 25% of them singletons. Sequenced material: naive CD8+ T cells from blood, with Jurkat cell RNA spiked in. Regarding subset: FACS-sorted CD8+CD4-CCR7+CD45RA+ naive T cells. The sequence was collected from a human donor in good health. Some libraries in this study had Jurkat cell RNA spiked in. The rearrangement links TRBV5-1 to TRBJ2-2; D is possibly TRBD2 (6 bases). The DNA for the CDR3 is TGCGCCAGCAGCTCCGGGCTGGCGGGGACGAACACCGGGGAGCTGTTTTTT. Translation gives CASSSGLAGTNTGELFF.